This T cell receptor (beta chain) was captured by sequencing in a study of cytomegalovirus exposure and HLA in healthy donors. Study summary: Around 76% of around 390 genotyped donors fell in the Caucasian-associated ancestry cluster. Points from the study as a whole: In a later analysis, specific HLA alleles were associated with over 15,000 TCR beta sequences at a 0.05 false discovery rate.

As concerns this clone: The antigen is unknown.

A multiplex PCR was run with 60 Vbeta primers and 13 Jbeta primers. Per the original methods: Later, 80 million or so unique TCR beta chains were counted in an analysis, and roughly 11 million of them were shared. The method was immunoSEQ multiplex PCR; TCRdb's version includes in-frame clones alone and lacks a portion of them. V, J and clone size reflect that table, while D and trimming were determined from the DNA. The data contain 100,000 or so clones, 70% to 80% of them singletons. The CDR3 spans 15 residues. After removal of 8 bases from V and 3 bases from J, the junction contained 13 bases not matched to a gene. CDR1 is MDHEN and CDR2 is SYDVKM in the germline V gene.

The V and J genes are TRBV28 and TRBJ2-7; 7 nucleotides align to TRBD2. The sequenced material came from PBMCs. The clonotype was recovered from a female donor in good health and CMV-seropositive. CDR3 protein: CASGGGGFLDYEQYF. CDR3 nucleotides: TGTGCCAGCGGCGGGGGAGGGTTCCTTGACTACGAGCAGTACTTC.